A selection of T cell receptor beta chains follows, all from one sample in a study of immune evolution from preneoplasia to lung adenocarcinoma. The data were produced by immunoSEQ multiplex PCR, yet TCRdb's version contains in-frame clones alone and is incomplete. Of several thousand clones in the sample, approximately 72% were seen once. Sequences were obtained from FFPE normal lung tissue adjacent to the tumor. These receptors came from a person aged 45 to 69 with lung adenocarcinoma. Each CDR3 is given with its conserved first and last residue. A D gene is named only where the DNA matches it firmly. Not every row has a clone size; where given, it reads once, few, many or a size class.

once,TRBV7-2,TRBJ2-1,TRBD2,CASSLLAGVANEQFF,TGTGCCAGCAGCTTACTAGCGGGAGTGGCCAATGAGCAGTTCTTC
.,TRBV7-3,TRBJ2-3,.,CASSLDHKSPHTDTQYF,TGTGCCAGCAGCCTCGACCACAAATCCCCACACACAGATACGCAGTATTTT
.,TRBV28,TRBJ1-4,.,CASTVEQGYEKLFF,TGTGCCAGCACGGTGGAACAGGGTTATGAAAAACTGTTTTTT
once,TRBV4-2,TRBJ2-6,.,CASSQDYAQPGANVLTF,TGTGCCAGCAGCCAAGATTACGCGCAGCCTGGGGCCAACGTCCTGACTTTC
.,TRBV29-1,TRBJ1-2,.,CSDHRAGGYTF,TGCAGCGACCACAGGGCGGGTGGCTACACCTTC
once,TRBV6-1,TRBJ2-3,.,CASSESHRLTDTQYF,TGTGCCAGCAGTGAATCTCACAGGCTCACAGATACGCAGTATTTT
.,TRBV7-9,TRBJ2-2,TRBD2,CASSRGLAGGTGELFF,TGTGCCAGCAGCCGCGGACTAGCGGGAGGCACCGGGGAGCTGTTTTTT
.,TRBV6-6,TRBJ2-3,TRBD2,CASSPTSPTDTQYF,TGTGCCAGCAGTCCGACTAGCCCCACAGATACGCAGTATTTT
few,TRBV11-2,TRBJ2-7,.,CASSFGSNYEQYF,TGTGCCAGCAGCTTCGGGAGTAACTACGAGCAGTACTTC
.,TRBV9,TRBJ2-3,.,CASSVTPSGATDTQYF,TGTGCCAGCAGCGTCACCCCGTCGGGGGCGACAGATACGCAGTATTTT
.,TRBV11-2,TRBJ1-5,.,CASSLEGSNQPQHF,TGTGCCAGCAGCTTGGAGGGCAGCAATCAGCCCCAGCATTTT
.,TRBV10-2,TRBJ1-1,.,CASNLQGRTEAFF,TGCGCCAGCAACCTACAGGGACGCACTGAAGCTTTCTTT
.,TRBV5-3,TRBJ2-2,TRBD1,CARSLDRGTGELFF,TGTGCCAGAAGCTTGGACAGGGGCACCGGGGAGCTGTTTTTT
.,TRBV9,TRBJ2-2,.,CASSVDFSAGELFF,TGTGCCAGCAGCGTAGATTTTAGCGCCGGGGAGCTGTTTTTT
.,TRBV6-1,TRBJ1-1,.,CASSAAENTEAFF,TGTGCCAGCAGTGCTGCAGAGAACACTGAAGCTTTCTTT
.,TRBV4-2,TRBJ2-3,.,CASSQDQYTQYF,TGTGCCAGCAGCCAAGACCAGTATACGCAGTATTTT
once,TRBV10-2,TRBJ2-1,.,CASSEWAGVFF,TGCGCCAGCAGTGAGTGGGCAGGGGTGTTCTTC
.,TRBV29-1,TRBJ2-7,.,CSVFPQGEDEQYF,TGCAGCGTTTTTCCGCAGGGAGAGGACGAGCAGTACTTC
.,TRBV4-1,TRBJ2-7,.,CASSPASGYEQYF,TGCGCCAGCAGCCCGGCAAGCGGTTACGAGCAGTACTTC
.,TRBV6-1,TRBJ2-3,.,CASSEGEAWGTDTQYF,TGTGCCAGCAGTGAAGGTGAGGCTTGGGGCACAGATACGCAGTATTTT
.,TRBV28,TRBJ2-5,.,CASSLAGAEQETQYF,TGTGCCAGCAGTTTGGCTGGGGCAGAGCAAGAGACCCAGTACTTC
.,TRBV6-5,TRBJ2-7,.,CASSEGNAYEQYF,TGTGCCAGCAGTGAGGGGAATGCCTACGAGCAGTACTTC
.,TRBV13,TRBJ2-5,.,CASSYVLGRRDQETQYF,TGTGCCAGCAGCTATGTCCTGGGCCGACGGGACCAAGAGACCCAGTACTTC
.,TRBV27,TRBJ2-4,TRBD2,CASSFMTSGKNIQYF,TGTGCCAGCAGTTTCATGACTAGCGGAAAAAACATTCAGTACTTC
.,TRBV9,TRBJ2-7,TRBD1,CASSEGQGRVQQYF,TGTGCCAGCAGCGAGGGACAGGGCAGGGTACAGCAGTACTTC
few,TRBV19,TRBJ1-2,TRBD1,CASTEGQNYGYTF,TGTGCCAGTACCGAGGGACAGAACTATGGCTACACCTTC
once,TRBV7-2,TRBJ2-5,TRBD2,CASSLVAGGPLETQYF,TGTGCCAGCAGCTTAGTTGCGGGAGGGCCCCTCGAGACCCAGTACTTC
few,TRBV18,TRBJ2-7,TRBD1,CASSLGDSSWYF,TGTGCCAGCTCACTAGGGGACAGCAGTTGGTACTTC
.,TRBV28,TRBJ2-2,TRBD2,CATNNPTTSGLNTGELFF,TGTGCCACCAACAACCCCACCACTAGCGGACTGAACACCGGGGAGCTGTTTTTT
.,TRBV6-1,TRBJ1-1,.,CASSPPLGGVTEAFF,TGTGCCAGCAGCCCACCTCTCGGAGGGGTCACTGAAGCTTTCTTT
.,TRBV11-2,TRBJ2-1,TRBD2,CASSLDKLAGGNEQFF,TGTGCCAGCAGCTTAGATAAACTAGCGGGAGGCAATGAGCAGTTCTTC
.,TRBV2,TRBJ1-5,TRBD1,CASRRQGQDQHF,TGTGCCAGCAGGCGACAGGGGCAGGACCAGCATTTT
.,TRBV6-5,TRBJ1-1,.,CASSYRDNTEAFF,TGTGCCAGCAGTTACAGGGACAACACTGAAGCTTTCTTT
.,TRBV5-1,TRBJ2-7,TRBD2,CASSLAGSGSSYEQYF,TGCGCCAGCAGCTTGGCCGGTAGCGGGAGCTCCTACGAGCAGTACTTC
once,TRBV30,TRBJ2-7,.,CAWSYGESYEQYF,TGTGCCTGGAGTTATGGGGAAAGCTACGAGCAGTACTTC